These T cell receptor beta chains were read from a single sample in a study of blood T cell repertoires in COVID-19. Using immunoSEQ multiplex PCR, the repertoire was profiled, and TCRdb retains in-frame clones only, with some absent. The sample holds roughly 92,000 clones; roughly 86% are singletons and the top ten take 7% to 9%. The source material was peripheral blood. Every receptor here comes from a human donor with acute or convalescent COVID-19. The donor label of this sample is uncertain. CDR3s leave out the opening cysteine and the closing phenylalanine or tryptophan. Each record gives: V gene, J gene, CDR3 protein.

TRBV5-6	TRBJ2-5	ASSQRATSGALETQY
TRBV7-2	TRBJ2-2	ASSYRGPNTGELF
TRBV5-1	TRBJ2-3	ASSPTPTAADTQY
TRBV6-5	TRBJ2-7	ASSYAGAYEQY
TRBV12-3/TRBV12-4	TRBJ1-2	ASSFTSVGYT
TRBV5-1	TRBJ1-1	ASSSRQGRFSGTEAF
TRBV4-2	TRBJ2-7	ASSQGVGAYEQY
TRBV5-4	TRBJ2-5	ASSLAVGGGQETQY
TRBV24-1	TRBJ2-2	ATSDPSGGANTGELF
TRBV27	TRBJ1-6	ASSSQASFIYNSPLH
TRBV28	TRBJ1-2	ASSAYPRYGYT
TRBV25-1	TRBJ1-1	ASRDRGRNTEAF
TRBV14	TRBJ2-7	ASSHPLSHEQY
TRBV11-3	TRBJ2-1	ASSGDSTVDEQF